One TCR beta chain is described in this entry. The antigen is not known. V was cut by 1 base and J by 6 bases, with 7 bases left in between. The CDR3 is 12 amino acids. From germline, CDR1 is SGHTA and CDR2 FQGNSA. TCRdb re-called the 5' RACE reads with MiXCR, one entry per CDR3 protein. The repertoire holds just over 400,000 distinct CDR3 sequences, with around a quarter as singletons. The source of the sample is a study of T-cell memory formation after mild COVID-19. Study overall: The TCR clusters were mostly specific to one donor. Whole-study findings and limits: While clones contracting from day 15 to 85 were balanced between CD4 and CD8, later expanders leaned CD4+.

The clonotype was recovered from an adult woman who had mild COVID-19 (a few samples of this study predate the infection). Cell type and time point are not known. The gene calls are TRBV7-2 and TRBJ2-7; unclear D gene. The sample comprised PBMCs or a T cell subset sorted from them (not recorded which). The CDR3 DNA sequence: TGTGCCAGCAGCTTAGGAGCGCTCGAGCAGTACTTC. Translated, it gives CASSLGALEQYF.